These 5 T cell receptor beta chains came from one sample sequenced in a study of blood T cell repertoires in COVID-19. TCRdb keeps only in-frame clones here, not all; method: immunoSEQ multiplex PCR. This sample has over 70,000 clones, with roughly three quarters found just once. The source material was peripheral blood. Receptors were obtained from a man between 70 and 80 years old with COVID-19, enrolled during active disease.

The J gene is TRBJ1-2, the V gene TRBV28; D call uncertain. From germline, CDR1 is MDHEN and CDR2 SYDVKM. CDR3 size: 12 residues. V lost 4 bases and J 8 bases, leaving 11 bases between the germline ends. This chain's CDR3 is CASSYRWRGYTF. For the CDR3, the DNA is TGTGCCAGCAGTTATCGCTGGCGGGGCTACACCTTC.

J is TRBJ1-5 and V is TRBV27; tentative D call: TRBD1 (6 bases). In germline, CDR1 is MNHEY, CDR2 SMNVEV (reference sequence). V was pared by 4 bases and J by 4 bases, with 17 bases between. The CDR3 is 16 amino acids. The CDR3 DNA sequence: TGTGCCAGCAGTTCCTGGTCACAGGGAAAAAATCAGCCCCAGCATTTT. Protein: CASSSWSQGKNQPQHF.

The J gene is TRBJ2-7, the V gene TRBV28, with 9 nucleotides matching TRBD2. Trimming at V came to 3 bases and at J to 1 base, leaving 4 bases not matched to a gene. The germline V gene has CDR1 MDHEN and CDR2 SYDVKM. This CDR3 contains 15 residues. In DNA, the CDR3 is TGTGCCAGCAGTTTTCTAGCGGGACCTTCCTACGAGCAGTACTTC. It specifies CASSFLAGPSYEQYF.

This clone was detected a few times. This chain connects TRBV2 to TRBJ2-2; 7 nucleotides align to TRBD2. The CDR3 has 15 residues. The junction had 7 bases not matched to a gene; V was cut back by 8 bases and J by 1 base. CDR1 and CDR2 (germline): SNHLY, FYNNEI. The CDR3 nucleotides are TGTGCCAGCCCTCGGCAGCGGGAGAACACCGGGGAGCTGTTTTTT. Its translation is CASPRQRENTGELFF.

This sequence joins TRBV10-2 and TRBJ2-7; D is possibly TRBD2 (7 bases). CDR1 is WSHSY and CDR2 is SAAADI in the germline V gene. V lost 0 bases to trimming and J lost 6 bases, with 15 bases between them. The CDR3 has 15 amino acids. CDR3 sequence: CASSESGGPMPEQYF. The CDR3 DNA reads TGCGCCAGCAGTGAGTCGGGGGGGCCCATGCCCGAGCAGTACTTC.